One and the same sample provided the 21 T cell receptor beta chains below, sequenced in a study of T cells in Graves' hyperthyroidism and ophthalmopathy. Using RNA transcripts as the source, TCR beta CDR3 regions were amplified. The primer set for the first-round RT-PCR of the TCR CDR3 was HTBI. Using its own MiXCR run on the multiplex PCR reads, TCRdb lists one record per CDR3 protein. Found here are 730,000 or so distinct CDR3 sequences, under 20% of them singletons; the top ten hold over 15%. The material sequenced was blood. Every receptor here comes from a woman aged 45 to 65 with Graves' hyperthyroidism that later progressed to Graves' ophthalmopathy.

The chain carries TRBV20-1 and TRBJ2-1; the D call may be TRBD1 or TRBD2 (6 bases each). Trimming took off 5 bases at V and 7 bases at J, with 18 bases between the two ends. The germline gives CDR1 DFQATT, CDR2 SNEGSKA (reference sequence). The CDR3 contains 14 residues. The CDR3 loop reads CSAGLGAGFNEQFF. The CDR3, as DNA: TGCAGTGCTGGTCTGGGGGCGGGGTTTAATGAGCAGTTCTTC.

This chain joins TRBV7-9 and TRBJ2-7; maybe TRBD2 (5 bases). V lost 1 base and J lost 5, with 9 bases in between. Germline lookup yields CDR1 SEHNR and CDR2 FQNEAQ (reference sequence). This CDR3 is 13 amino acids long. The CDR3 DNA is TGTGCCAGCAGCTTAGTCCTCGGGGACGAGCAGTACTTC. Translated, it gives CASSLVLGDEQYF.

This clonotype was seen only a few times. The CDR3 loop reads CSARPRVGRENTGELFF. For the CDR3, the DNA is TGCAGTGCTAGGCCCAGGGTGGGCAGGGAGAACACCGGGGAGCTGTTTTTT. V usage is TRBV20-1 and J usage is TRBJ2-2; D may be TRBD1 (5 bases). Trimming left V 3 bases short and J 1 base short, with 18 bases between. The CDR3 is made up of 17 amino acids. Germline assignment: CDR1 DFQATT and CDR2 SNEGSKA (reference sequence).

This chain connects TRBV7-9 to TRBJ1-2; weak D call: TRBD1 (6 bases). With 1 base removed from V and 0 bases from J, the gap between germline ends came to 12 bases. The CDR3 has 16 amino acids. The germline CDR1 and CDR2 sequences are SEHNR and FQNEAQ (reference sequence). CDR3 residues: CASSLVGGGTNYGYTF. CDR3 nucleotide sequence: TGTGCCAGCAGCTTAGTTGGAGGGGGGACTAACTATGGCTACACCTTC.

This clonotype has just a few counts. The chain carries TRBV30 and TRBJ1-2; no definite D call. CDR1 and CDR2 from the germline V gene are GTSNPN and SVGIG (reference sequence). Trimming removed 0 bases from V and 2 bases from J, with 19 bases in between. The CDR3 runs to 17 residues. The chain's CDR3 is CAWSVLLRVGRNYGYTF. The CDR3 nucleotides are TGTGCCTGGAGTGTTCTTCTTCGGGTCGGTAGGAACTATGGCTACACCTTC. The variable domain in full, with the rest retrieved from reference TRBV30 and TRBJ1-2, is SQTIHQWPATLVQPVGSPLSLECTVEGTSNPNLYWYRQAAGRGLQLLFYSVGIGQISSEVPQNLSASRPQDRQFILSSKKLLLSDSGFYLCAWSVLLRVGRNYGYTFGSGTRLTVV.

At least ten counts were recorded for this clonotype. The rearrangement uses TRBV27 and TRBJ2-1; D possibly corresponds to TRBD1 (6 bases). Germline lookup yields CDR1 MNHEY and CDR2 SMNVEV (reference sequence). The length of the CDR3 is 15 residues. Trimming removed 4 bases from V and 0 bases from J, with 10 bases in between. This CDR3 reads CASSSDRSSYNEQFF. CDR3 DNA sequence: TGTGCCAGCAGTTCAGACAGGAGCTCCTACAATGAGCAGTTCTTC.

This clonotype has just a few counts. The chain recombines TRBV18 with TRBJ1-6; 7 positions agree with TRBD1. Germline values: CDR1 KGHSH, CDR2 LQKENI. Trimming cost V 6 bases and J 3 bases; bases outside gene matches: 5. This CDR3 contains 15 residues. CDR3 sequence reads: CASSSTGDYNSPLHF. CDR3 sequence (DNA): TGTGCCAGCTCGTCCACAGGGGACTATAATTCACCCCTCCACTTT.

This clonotype was found many times. The J gene is TRBJ2-5, the V gene TRBV20-1; possibly TRBD2 for D (5 bases). Trimming removed 6 bases at V and 0 bases at J, with 20 bases between. CDR3 length equals 16 residues. Germline-derived CDR1 and CDR2 are DFQATT and SNEGSKA (reference sequence). CDR3 region: CSAEGRANPHQETQYF. CDR3 coding DNA: TGCAGTGCAGAAGGGCGGGCCAACCCTCACCAAGAGACCCAGTACTTC.

This clonotype was detected ten times or more. This chain joins TRBV20-1 and TRBJ2-1; TRBD1 matches at 8 bases. Germline CDR1 is DFQATT and CDR2 is SNEGSKA (reference sequence). This CDR3 region has 17 residues. J lost 3 bases, V lost 0 bases, and 10 bases had no gene match. This CDR3 is CSAREYLTGEYYNEQFF. CDR3 nucleotides: TGCAGTGCTAGAGAATATCTGACAGGGGAGTACTACAATGAGCAGTTCTTC.

This clonotype has a count of ten or more. The J gene is TRBJ2-2, the V gene TRBV2; TRBD2 matches 9 bases. CDR1 is SNHLY, CDR2 FYNNEI, per germline. The CDR3 has 16 residues. V gave up 5 bases and J gave up 5 bases; unmatched junction bases: 9. Written as DNA, the CDR3 is TGTGCCAGCAGTCCCGAGCGCGGGGGGGCGACCGGGGAGCTGTTTTTT. Protein product: CASSPERGGATGELFF.

The V call is TRBV2, the J call TRBJ1-2; 8 bases map to TRBD1. This CDR3 is built from 15 residues. CDR1 and CDR2 from the germline V gene are SNHLY and FYNNEI. The V segment lost 7 bases and the J segment 3 bases; nucleotides outside the gene matches: 10. This chain's CDR3 is CASNILPGGDYGYTF. The CDR3 DNA follows: TGTGCCAGCAATATTCTTCCAGGGGGCGACTATGGCTACACCTTC. The variable domain in full, completed from reference TRBV2 and TRBJ1-2, reads EPEVTQTPSHQVTQMGQEVILRCVPISNHLYFYWYRQILGQKVEFLVSFYNNEISEKSEIFDDQFSVERPDGSNFTLKIRSTKLEDSAMYFCASNILPGGDYGYTFGSGTRLTVV.

This clonotype was seen ten or more times. This rearrangement joins TRBV12-3 or TRBV12-4 to TRBJ2-2; TRBD2 matches at 7 bases. The CDR3 loop spans 14 amino acids. CDR3 nucleotides: TGTGGAGTTCAGGCGGGGGCGAACACCGGGGAGCTGTTTTTT. Its translation is CGVQAGANTGELFF.

This clonotype has a count of ten or more. The chain combines TRBV7-8 with TRBJ1-2; D call uncertain. CDR3 length equals 14 residues. V was pared by 5 bases and J by 4 bases, with 14 bases between. Germline V lookup: CDR1 SGHVS, CDR2 FQNEAQ. CDR3 sequence reads: CASSPALSSYGYTF. For the CDR3, the DNA is TGTGCCAGCAGCCCGGCACTGTCGAGCTATGGCTACACCTTC.

V and J are TRBV19 and TRBJ2-7; no firm D call. The ends were cut back, 3 bases at V and 1 base at J, with 7 bases in the middle. The CDR3 covers 13 residues. CDR1 LNHDA and CDR2 SQIVND come from the germline V gene (reference sequence). The CDR3 DNA is TGTGCCAGTAGTATGGGCCAGTCCTACGAGCAGTACTTC. Its protein product is CASSMGQSYEQYF.

At least ten counts were recorded for this clonotype. The chain combines TRBV5-6 with TRBJ1-5; 9 positions agree with TRBD1. Germline CDR1 and CDR2: SGHDT and YYEEEE. The CDR3 runs 15 residues. V dropped 3 bases and J dropped 4; count of bases not matched to a gene: 5. The CDR3 loop is CASSWGQGGNQPQHF. In DNA form, the CDR3 reads TGTGCCAGCAGCTGGGGACAGGGAGGGAATCAGCCCCAGCATTTT.

V and J are TRBV29-1 and TRBJ2-1; 9 bases are a match to TRBD1. CDR1 SQVTM and CDR2 ANQGSEA come from the germline V gene. The V gene end was trimmed by 3 bases and the J gene end by 4 bases; junction bases not matched to a gene: 4. The length of the CDR3 is 14 residues. The CDR3 bases are TGCAGCGTTGACAGGACAGGGGTATACAATGAGCAGTTCTTC. Encoded protein: CSVDRTGVYNEQFF.

V usage is TRBV27 and J usage is TRBJ2-3; 13 bases are a match to TRBD2. V shed 3 bases and J 2 bases; nucleotides not matched to a gene: 11. Germline V gene sequence: CDR1 MNHEY, CDR2 SMNVEV (reference sequence). The CDR3 sequence is 19 residues long. CDR3 DNA sequence: TGTGCCAGCAGTTTCAATTCCTTGGGACTAGCGGGGACCACAGATACGCAGTATTTT. It is translated as CASSFNSLGLAGTTDTQYF.

This clonotype was counted between two and nine times. The gene calls are TRBV3-1 and TRBJ2-2, with 9 bases matching TRBD1. V lost 4 bases, J lost 4 bases, and 7 bases stayed unmatched. CDR3 length: 16 residues. CDR1 and CDR2 from the germline V gene are LGHDT and YNNKEL (reference sequence). The CDR3 nucleotides read TGTGCCAGCAGCCCCCCCGGGACAGGGTTCACCGGGGAGCTGTTTTTT. This gives the protein CASSPPGTGFTGELFF.

The rearrangement joins TRBV20-1 to TRBJ2-5; 7 bases are a match to TRBD2. The V gene's germline CDR1 is DFQATT and CDR2 SNEGSKA (reference sequence). The CDR3 contains 16 residues. V was pared by 1 base and J by 5 bases, with 13 bases of the junction left unmatched. The CDR3 DNA reads as TGCAGTGCTAGAGCGGGTGCGGGGGTTGGTCGGGAGACCCAGTACTTC. It encodes CSARAGAGVGRETQYF.

This clonotype was counted at least ten times. The chain combines TRBV11-3 with TRBJ1-1; D gene uncertain. The CDR3 runs to 13 residues. V was cut by 3 bases and J by 0 bases, with 5 bases left in between. Germline CDR1 and CDR2: SGHNT and YENEEA. CDR3 DNA sequence: TGTGCCAGCAGCTTCAGTATGAACACTGAAGCTTTCTTT. It encodes CASSFSMNTEAFF.

V gene TRBV19 combines with J gene TRBJ1-5, with TRBD1 as a possible D gene (6 bases). V lost 4 bases, J lost 6 bases, and 13 bases lay in between. The length of the CDR3 is 14 residues. Germline CDR1 reads LNHDA; CDR2 reads SQIVND (reference sequence). Written as DNA, the CDR3 is TGTGCCAGTAGTAAGGAGGGGGAGTTTCAGCCCCAGCATTTT. The encoded protein is CASSKEGEFQPQHF.